The source of this TCR beta chain is a study of regulatory and conventional T cells in RAG deficiency. Sequencing was performed with immunoSEQ multiplex PCR; in TCRdb, only in-frame clones are kept and a portion is missing. Of 20,000 to 25,000 clones detected, nearly 96% appear once; the ten largest clones hold about 1.2%. Losses at the gene ends were 8 bases for V and 4 bases for J; bases not matched to a gene: 9. The CDR3 consists of 15 residues. Germline V gene data show CDR1 as ENHRY and CDR2 as SYGVKD. Genomic DNA came from blood conventional CD4+ T cells gated CD25-low CD127-high. To note about this clone: The antigen is undetermined.

Study outcomes and limitations: Omenn CD25-high CD127-low cells may be activated cells, not true Tregs.

These data also featured in a second study, about regulatory T cells. Per that study: The PCR used 52 TRBV and 13 TRBJ primers.

This chain links TRBV10-3 with TRBJ1-3; 9 nucleotides match TRBD1. The origin of this receptor is a human donor in good health. The sequencing sample was made of CD25- CD4+ T cells sorted from blood. CDR3 protein: CAISNPTGGGNTIYF. CDR3 nucleotides: TGTGCCATCTCGAACCCGACAGGGGGAGGAAACACCATATATTTT.